The 17 T cell receptor beta chains given below trace back to one sample, sequenced in a study of blood T cell repertoires in COVID-19. The assay was immunoSEQ multiplex PCR, and TCRdb's table has in-frame clones only and misses some. The table shows around 150,000 clones, with approximately 83% occurring only once. The sample taken for sequencing was peripheral blood. These TCRs come from a man aged 65-85 years with acute or convalescent COVID-19.

The J gene is TRBJ1-5, the V gene TRBV28; D not resolved. CDR3 length: 12 residues. Germline V gene sequence: CDR1 MDHEN, CDR2 SYDVKM. The ends were cut back, 6 bases at V and 3 bases at J, with 6 bases in the middle. CDR3: CASSQNNQPQHF. The CDR3 DNA reads as TGTGCCAGCAGCCAGAACAATCAGCCCCAGCATTTT.

The J gene is TRBJ2-2, the V gene TRBV29-1, with 7 bases that match TRBD1. J lost 6 bases, V lost 5 bases, and 6 bases had no gene match. Germline CDR1 SQVTM, CDR2 ANQGSEA. The CDR3 length is 13 residues. The CDR3 bases are TGCAGCGTTCACAGACAGGGCGCCGGGGAGCTGTTTTTT. Translated, it gives CSVHRQGAGELFF.

The rearrangement joins TRBV7-2 to TRBJ2-7, with 7 bases fitting TRBD1. In germline, CDR1 is SGHTA, CDR2 FQGNSA. The CDR3 has 14 residues. The V and J ends lost 5 bases and 2 bases, in that order; junction bases with no gene match: 6. The CDR3 region is CASSTRQGTYEQYF. The DNA of the CDR3 is TGTGCCAGCAGCACAAGACAGGGAACCTACGAGCAGTACTTC.

The genes are TRBV3-1 (or the pseudogene TRBV3-2) and TRBJ2-7; unclear D gene. The CDR3 covers 14 residues. Germline CDR1 is LGHDT and CDR2 is YNNKEL (reference sequence). The ends were cut back, 4 bases at V and 2 bases at J, with 12 bases in the middle. The CDR3 sequence: CASSPLLPPYEQYF. CDR3 bases: TGTGCCAGCAGCCCACTACTTCCGCCCTACGAGCAGTACTTC.

In this sample, this clone turned up a few times. This chain uses TRBV30 with TRBJ2-1; D is perhaps TRBD2 (5 bases). With 4 bases removed from V and 8 bases from J, the gap between germline ends came to 9 bases. The CDR3 is 11 residues long. The germline gives CDR1 GTSNPN, CDR2 SVGIG (reference sequence). CDR3 nucleotide sequence: TGTGCCTGGACTTTGCGGGATGAGCAGTTCTTC. This gives the protein CAWTLRDEQFF. The whole variable domain, remainder taken from reference TRBV30 and TRBJ2-1, is SQTIHQWPATLVQPVGSPLSLECTVEGTSNPNLYWYRQAAGRGLQLLFYSVGIGQISSEVPQNLSASRPQDRQFILSSKKLLLSDSGFYLCAWTLRDEQFFGPGTRLTVL.

The V gene is TRBV5-1, the J gene TRBJ2-7, with 9 bases fitting TRBD1. The ends lost 4 bases at V and 5 bases at J; junction bases unmatched: 7. The CDR3 is 14 amino acids. CDR1 SGHRS and CDR2 YFSETQ come from the germline V gene. The CDR3 nucleotides are TGCGCCAGCAGCCAGGGACAGGGAGTCGACGAGCAGTACTTC. This encodes CASSQGQGVDEQYF.

This chain joins TRBV2 and TRBJ1-2; D uncertain. V lost 4 bases, J lost 4 bases, and 7 bases lay in between. The CDR3 is made up of 12 amino acids. The V gene's germline CDR1 is SNHLY and CDR2 FYNNEI. The CDR3 DNA sequence: TGTGCCAGCAGTGTCGAGGGCTATGGCTACACCTTC. Its translation is CASSVEGYGYTF.

This sequence joins TRBV28 and TRBJ1-3, with 9 bases fitting TRBD1. CDR1 is MDHEN and CDR2 is SYDVKM in the germline V gene. This CDR3 has 16 residues. J was trimmed by 3 bases and V by 3 bases; bases with no gene match: 6. CDR3 coding DNA: TGTGCCAGCAGTTTCCATACAGGGGGCTTTGGAAACACCATATATTTT. Amino acids: CASSFHTGGFGNTIYF.

V and J are TRBV5-1 and TRBJ1-5; D is uncertain. CDR1 is SGHRS, CDR2 YFSETQ, per germline. V lost 0 bases and J lost 3, with 10 bases in between. This CDR3 has 15 residues. CDR3 loop: CASSLDGADNQPQHF. The CDR3 DNA follows: TGCGCCAGCAGCTTGGACGGAGCGGACAATCAGCCCCAGCATTTT.

This rearrangement joins TRBV24-1 to TRBJ2-7; 14 positions match TRBD2. CDR3 length: 14 residues. The germline gives CDR1 KGHDR, CDR2 SFDVKD. Trimming took 10 bases from V and 0 from J; bases not matched to a gene: 1. The chain's CDR3 is CATGTSGSSYEQYF. The CDR3 nucleotides are TGTGCCACTGGGACTAGCGGGAGCTCCTACGAGCAGTACTTC.

This chain uses TRBV2 with TRBJ2-2; weak D call: TRBD2 (6 bases). The CDR3 is 14 residues long. V gave up 8 bases and J gave up 4 bases, with 14 bases separating them. Looked up from germline, CDR1 is SNHLY and CDR2 is FYNNEI. The CDR3, as DNA: TGTGCCAGCCTGATCGCGGAGGGCACCGGGGAGCTGTTTTTT. Protein product: CASLIAEGTGELFF.

A single count supports this clone. This chain joins TRBV3-1 (or the pseudogene TRBV3-2) and TRBJ2-7; possible D gene TRBD1, 6 bases. This CDR3 contains 15 residues. V dropped 1 base and J dropped 2 bases, with 12 bases sitting between them. The germline gives CDR1 LGHDT, CDR2 YNNKEL (reference sequence). The CDR3 spells CASSQAIGTTYEQYF. CDR3 bases: TGTGCCAGCAGCCAAGCCATTGGGACAACCTACGAGCAGTACTTC.

The rearrangement uses TRBV5-6 and TRBJ2-1; the match to TRBD2 covers 9 bases. This CDR3 is 15 amino acids long. The V and J ends lost 1 base and 4 bases, in that order; junction bases with no gene match: 3. Germline V gene data show CDR1 as SGHDT and CDR2 as YYEEEE. Here the CDR3 reads CASSLPTSGYNEQFF. CDR3 bases: TGTGCCAGCAGCTTGCCGACTAGCGGATACAATGAGCAGTTCTTC.

The genes are TRBV11-2 and TRBJ1-2, with TRBD1 identical over 7 bases. This CDR3 has 13 amino acids. Trimming removed 5 bases from V and 7 bases from J; junction bases left unmatched: 7. Germline CDR1 and CDR2: SGHAT and FQNNGV. CDR3 amino acids: CASSPDRVPGYTF. The DNA for the CDR3 is TGTGCCAGCAGCCCCGACAGGGTGCCTGGCTACACCTTC. Full variable domain (missing parts from reference TRBV11-2 and TRBJ1-2): EAGVAQSPRYKIIEKRQSVAFWCNPISGHATLYWYQQILGQGPKLLIQFQNNGVVDDSQLPKDRFSAERLKGVDSTLKIQPAKLEDSAVYLCASSPDRVPGYTFGSGTRLTVV.

The table lists this clone with a count of one. V usage is TRBV27 and J usage is TRBJ1-6, with 9 bases lining up with TRBD1. Germline V CDR1 and CDR2: MNHEY, SMNVEV (reference sequence). The CDR3 length is 16 residues. Unmatched junction bases numbered 5, after V lost 4 bases and J lost 4 bases. The CDR3 nucleotides are TGTGCCAGCAGTTCTCTCGGGACAGGGTATAATTCACCCCTCCACTTT. Protein sequence: CASSSLGTGYNSPLHF.

This chain links TRBV24-1 with TRBJ2-5, with D hard to call. The CDR3 is 13 amino acids. Germline CDR1 and CDR2: KGHDR and SFDVKD. The V and J ends lost 3 bases and 5 bases respectively, with 9 bases between them. CDR3 sequence reads: CATSDQYEETQYF. CDR3 DNA: TGTGCCACCAGTGATCAATATGAGGAGACCCAGTACTTC.

There are a few counts of this clone. The chain joins TRBV5-1 to TRBJ1-2; 10 bases agree with TRBD1. Germline V gene data show CDR1 as SGHRS and CDR2 as YFSETQ. This CDR3 comprises 14 residues. V was clipped by 6 bases and J by 6 bases; unmatched bases: 8. The CDR3 DNA reads TGCGCCAGCACCCAGGGACAGGGGAGGAATGGCTACACCTTC. This encodes CASTQGQGRNGYTF.